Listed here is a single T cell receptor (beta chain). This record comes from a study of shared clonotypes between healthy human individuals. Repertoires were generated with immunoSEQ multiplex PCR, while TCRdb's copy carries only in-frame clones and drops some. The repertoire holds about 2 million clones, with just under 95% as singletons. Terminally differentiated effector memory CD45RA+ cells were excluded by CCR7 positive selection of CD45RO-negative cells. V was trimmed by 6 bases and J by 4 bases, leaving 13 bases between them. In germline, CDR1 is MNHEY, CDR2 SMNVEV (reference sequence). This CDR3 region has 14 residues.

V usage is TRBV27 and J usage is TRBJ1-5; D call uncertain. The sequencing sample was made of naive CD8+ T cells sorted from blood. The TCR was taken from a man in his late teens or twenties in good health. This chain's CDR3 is CASSWTVGNQPQHF. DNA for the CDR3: TGTGCCAGCAGCTGGACGGTGGGGAATCAGCCCCAGCATTTT.